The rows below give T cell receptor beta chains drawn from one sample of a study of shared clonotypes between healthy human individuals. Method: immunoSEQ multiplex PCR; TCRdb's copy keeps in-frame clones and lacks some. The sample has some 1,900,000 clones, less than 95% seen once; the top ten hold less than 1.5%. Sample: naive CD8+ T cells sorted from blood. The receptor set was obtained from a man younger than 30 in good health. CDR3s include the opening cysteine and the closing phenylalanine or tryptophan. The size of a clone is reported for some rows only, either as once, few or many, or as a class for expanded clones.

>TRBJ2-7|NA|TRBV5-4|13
CASSSGLTYEQYF
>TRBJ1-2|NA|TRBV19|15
CASSPGTGANYGYTF
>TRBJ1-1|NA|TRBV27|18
CASSYAYPEGPMNTEAFF
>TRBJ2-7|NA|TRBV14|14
CASSLDRPAAEQYF
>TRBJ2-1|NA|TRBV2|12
CASSELANEQFF
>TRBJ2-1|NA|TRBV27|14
CASSRGSRGSEQFF
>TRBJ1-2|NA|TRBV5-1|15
CASSLALFGEYGYTF
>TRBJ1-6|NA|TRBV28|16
CASSWDKNSYNSPLHF
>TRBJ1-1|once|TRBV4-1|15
CASSHRTGADTEAFF
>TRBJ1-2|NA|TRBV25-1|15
CAGSVWGDANYGYTF
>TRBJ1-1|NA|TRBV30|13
CAWSSSGNTEAFF
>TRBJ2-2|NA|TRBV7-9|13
CASSHIVTGELFF
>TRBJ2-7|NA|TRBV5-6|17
CASSLEALGTGYDEQYF
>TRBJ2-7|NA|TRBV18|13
CASSTGTGYEQYF
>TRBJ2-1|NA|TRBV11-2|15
CASSYGTDPYNEQFF
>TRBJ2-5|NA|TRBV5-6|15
CASSQILERTGTQYF
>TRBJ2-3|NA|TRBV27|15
CASSSLDTSTDTQYF
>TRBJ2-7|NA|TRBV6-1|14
CASSSWVGAYEQYF
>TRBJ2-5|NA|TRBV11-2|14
CASSLMEEEETQYF
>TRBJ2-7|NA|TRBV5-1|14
CASSLAGTVYEQYF
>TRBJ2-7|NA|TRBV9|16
CASSVAEQPRAYEQYF
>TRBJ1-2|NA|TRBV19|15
CASSIDYGQVLGYTF
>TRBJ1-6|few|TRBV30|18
CAWSVPTHLSVVDSPLHF
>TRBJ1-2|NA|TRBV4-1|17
CASSQLDAGGFHYGYTF
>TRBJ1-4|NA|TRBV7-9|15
CASSLPRGEDEKLFF
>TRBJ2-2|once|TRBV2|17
CASSGSLQGANTGELFF
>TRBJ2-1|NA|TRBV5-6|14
CASSLKREWGEQFF
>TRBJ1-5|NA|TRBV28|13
CASSIIDNQPQHF
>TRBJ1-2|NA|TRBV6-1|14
CASSAIGTDYGYTF
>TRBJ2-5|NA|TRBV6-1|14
CASDDTTPGETQYF
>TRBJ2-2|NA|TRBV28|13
CASSLIPTGELFF
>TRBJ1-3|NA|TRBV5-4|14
CASSLERDGNTIYF
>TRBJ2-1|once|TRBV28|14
CASRGVGTYNEQFF
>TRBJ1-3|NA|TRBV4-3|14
CASSQLTVSNTIYF
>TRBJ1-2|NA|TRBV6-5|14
CASSATGVGYGYTF
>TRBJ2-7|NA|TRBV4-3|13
CASSHTTAYEQYF
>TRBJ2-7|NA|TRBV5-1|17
CASRSLNQGPGPYEQYF
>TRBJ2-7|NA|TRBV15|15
CATSTVDRGIDEQYF
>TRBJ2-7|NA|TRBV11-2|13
CASSLTHPYEQYF
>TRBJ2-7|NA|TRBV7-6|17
CASSQKKAGLAGDEQYF
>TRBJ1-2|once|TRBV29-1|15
CSVEDPGEGRDGYTF
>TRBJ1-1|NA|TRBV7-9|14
CASSLAVGNTEAFF
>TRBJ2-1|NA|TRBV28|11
CANGAGNEQFF
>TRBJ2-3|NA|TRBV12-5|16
CASGVGLASSTDTQYF
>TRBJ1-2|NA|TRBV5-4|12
CASSVDSQGYTF
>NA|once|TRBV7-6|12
CASSPDFYEQYF
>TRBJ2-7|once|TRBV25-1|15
CASSDTAGTAYEQYF
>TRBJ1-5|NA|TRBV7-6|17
CASSLVGRRRYNQPQHF
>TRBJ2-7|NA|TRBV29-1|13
CSVEGRGEYEQYF
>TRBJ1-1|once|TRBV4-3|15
CASSQEGGDRTEAFF
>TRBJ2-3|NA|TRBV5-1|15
CASSLAGEFTDTQYF
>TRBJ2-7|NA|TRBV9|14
CASSEGLAAYEQYF
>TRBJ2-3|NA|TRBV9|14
CASSVEGGTDTQYF
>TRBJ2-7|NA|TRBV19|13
CASSLVVNGEQYF
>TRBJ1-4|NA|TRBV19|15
CASSSADRVDEKLFF